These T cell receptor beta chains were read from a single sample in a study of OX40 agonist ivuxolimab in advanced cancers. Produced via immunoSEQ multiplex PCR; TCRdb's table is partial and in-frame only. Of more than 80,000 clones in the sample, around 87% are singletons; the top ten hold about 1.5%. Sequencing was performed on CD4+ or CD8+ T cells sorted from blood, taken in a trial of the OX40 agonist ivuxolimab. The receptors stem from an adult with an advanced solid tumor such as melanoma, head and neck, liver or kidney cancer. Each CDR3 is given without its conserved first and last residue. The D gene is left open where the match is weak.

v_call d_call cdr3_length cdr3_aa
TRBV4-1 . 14 ASSQGRGPYTDTQY
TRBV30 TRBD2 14 AWSLGLAGGRETQY
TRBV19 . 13 ASSITGGNPYEQY
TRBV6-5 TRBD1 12 ASRDVDRAETQY
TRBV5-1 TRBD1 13 ASSYAGTAKETQY
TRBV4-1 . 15 ASSQVFAADGINEQF
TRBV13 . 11 ASSPQGVYGYT
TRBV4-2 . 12 ASSHPGGSDEQY
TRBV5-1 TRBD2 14 ASRSGLAGVGETQY
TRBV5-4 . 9 ASSLYNEQF
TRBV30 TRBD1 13 AWTGQGVSTGELF
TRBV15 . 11 ATSRVRQGEQF
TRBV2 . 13 ASSDIGTSYNEQF
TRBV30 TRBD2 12 AWSKRGAAYEQY
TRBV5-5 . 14 ASTSTTGDGTDTQY
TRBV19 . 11 ASSERQGRGYT
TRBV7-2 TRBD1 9 ASSFGTERF
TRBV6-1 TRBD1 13 ASSGLGQGGRELF
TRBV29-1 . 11 SVTGNGNTEAF
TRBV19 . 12 ASSGQGGDYEQY
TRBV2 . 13 ASSVGGASGALEY
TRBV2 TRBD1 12 ASTRGQAGTEAF
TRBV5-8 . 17 ASSLTGTSDQVSKNIQY
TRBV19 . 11 ASSTQGYNEQF
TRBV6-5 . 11 ASRKTASYEQY
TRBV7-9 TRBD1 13 ASSQRTGSTDTQY
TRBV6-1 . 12 ASTVSGANTEAF
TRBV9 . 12 ASTLDPRGETQY
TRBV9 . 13 ASSYFTGGNTEAF
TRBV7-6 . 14 ASSLDLMTSTGELF
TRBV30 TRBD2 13 AWSVPGGGAHEQY
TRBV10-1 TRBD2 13 ASSEGTSGTDTQY
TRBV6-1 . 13 ASSEFGRVNTEAF
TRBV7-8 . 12 ASSLEGRHYGYT
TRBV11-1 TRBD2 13 ASSFQLAVKDEQY
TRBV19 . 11 ASTAQEGETQY
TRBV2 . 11 ASSGDSGSPLH
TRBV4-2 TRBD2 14 ASSTAGGGGPYEQY
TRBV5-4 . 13 ASGRRESSYNEQF
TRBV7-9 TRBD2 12 ASSSRGGGDTQY
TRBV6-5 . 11 ASSYSEGYEQY
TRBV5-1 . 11 ASSFGGQETQY
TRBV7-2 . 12 ASTKTVAEETQY
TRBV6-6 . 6 ARMVEY
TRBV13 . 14 ASSQYGLDLTGEQY
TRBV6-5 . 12 ASSVTGGATEAF
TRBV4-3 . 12 ASSPRVSNYGYT
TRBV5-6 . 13 ASSLFGSSGNTIY
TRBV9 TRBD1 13 ASSVDRGEADTQY
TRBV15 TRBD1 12 ATSVGQKNEKLF
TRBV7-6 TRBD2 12 ASSETSGGETQY
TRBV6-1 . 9 ASTFTYEQY
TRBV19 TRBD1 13 ASSSGRTGLYGYT
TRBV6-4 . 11 ASSEDRGETQY
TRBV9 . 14 ASSQPNNGLGWGYT
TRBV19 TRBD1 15 ASSALGQQGGTDTQY
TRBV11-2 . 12 ASSRATGFYEQY
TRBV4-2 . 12 ASSQVEDSDTQY
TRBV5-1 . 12 ASSLEGINSPLH
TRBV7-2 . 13 ASGRDSGRQETQY